This T cell receptor beta chain originates from a study of blood T cell repertoires in COVID-19. The age range of participants was 18 to 89 years, with residence in about 25 US areas. Methods used by the authors: Estimated nucleated cell counts came from reference gene primer amplification. Assay: immunoSEQ multiplex PCR; the TCRdb copy retains only in-frame clones and omits some. The DNA gave D and trimming, while V, J and clone size come from that table. The table has about 250,000 clones, approximately 89% seen once. Sequenced material: PBMCs or T cells enriched from blood (not recorded which). The sequence was obtained from a woman aged 40 to 50 who had been exposed to COVID-19.

The CDR3 loop is CASSQGRYTGELFF. CDR3 bases: TGTGCCAGCAGCCAGGGCCGCTACACCGGGGAGCTGTTTTTT. This chain links TRBV25-1 with TRBJ2-2; weak D call: TRBD1 (5 bases). Between the trimmed V and J ends, which lost 6 bases and 3 bases, there was a span of 11 bases. Germline V gene sequence: CDR1 MGHDK, CDR2 SYGVNS. The CDR3 runs to 14 residues. Drawing the rest from reference TRBV25-1 and TRBJ2-2, the complete variable domain is EADIYQTPRYLVIGTGKKITLECSQTMGHDKMYWYQQDPGMELHLIHYSYGVNSTEKGDLSSESTVSRIRTEHFPLTLESARPSHTSQYLCASSQGRYTGELFFGEGSRLTVL.